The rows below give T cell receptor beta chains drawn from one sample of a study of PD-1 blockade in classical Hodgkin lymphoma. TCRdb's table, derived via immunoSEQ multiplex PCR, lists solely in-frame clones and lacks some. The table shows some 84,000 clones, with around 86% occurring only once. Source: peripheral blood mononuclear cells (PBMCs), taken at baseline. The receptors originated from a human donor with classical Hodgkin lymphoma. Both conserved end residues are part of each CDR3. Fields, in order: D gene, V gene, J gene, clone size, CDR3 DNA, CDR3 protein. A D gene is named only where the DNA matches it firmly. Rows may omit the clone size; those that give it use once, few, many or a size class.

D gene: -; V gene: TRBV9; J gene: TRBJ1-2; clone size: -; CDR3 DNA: TGTGCCAGCAGCGACCCCGGGCCCCGAAGTGGGGAGGGACTCCTCTATGGCTACACCTTC; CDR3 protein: CASSDPGPRSGEGLLYGYTF
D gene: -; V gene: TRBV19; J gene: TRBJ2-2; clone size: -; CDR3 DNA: TGTGCCAGTTGTACGGATAACACCGGGGAGCTGTTTTTT; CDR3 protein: CASCTDNTGELFF
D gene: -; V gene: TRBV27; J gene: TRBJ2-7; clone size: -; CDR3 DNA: TGTGCCAGCAGACCGCGACAGGATCCCTACGAGCAGTACTTC; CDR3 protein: CASRPRQDPYEQYF
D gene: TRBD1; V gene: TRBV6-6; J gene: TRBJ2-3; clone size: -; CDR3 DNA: TGTGCCAGCAGTTCGGGACAGGGGCATCTAGATACGCAGTATTTT; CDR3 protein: CASSSGQGHLDTQYF
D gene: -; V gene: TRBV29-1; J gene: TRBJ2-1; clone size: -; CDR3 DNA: TGCAGCGTGGCCTCGGGGGCCACGACCAATGAGCAGTTCTTC; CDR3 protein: CSVASGATTNEQFF
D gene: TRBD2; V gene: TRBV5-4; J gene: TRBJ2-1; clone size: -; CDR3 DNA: TGTGCCAGCAGCTTGCCGGGAGGCTTGGACAATGAGCAGTTCTTC; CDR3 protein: CASSLPGGLDNEQFF
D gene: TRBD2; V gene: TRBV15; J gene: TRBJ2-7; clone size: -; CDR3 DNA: TGTGCCACCAGCACCCGACTAGCGGGCTCCTACGAGCAGTACTTC; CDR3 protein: CATSTRLAGSYEQYF
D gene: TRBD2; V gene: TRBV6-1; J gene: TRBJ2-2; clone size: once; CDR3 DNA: TGTGCCAGCAGGTTTGGGACTAGGGGGGCCGGGGAGCTGTTTTTT; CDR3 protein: CASRFGTRGAGELFF
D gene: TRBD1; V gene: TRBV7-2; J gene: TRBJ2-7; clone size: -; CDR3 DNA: TGTGCCAGCAGCTTAGCGTGGGACAGGGGGCCGACGTCCTACGAGCAGTACTTC; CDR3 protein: CASSLAWDRGPTSYEQYF
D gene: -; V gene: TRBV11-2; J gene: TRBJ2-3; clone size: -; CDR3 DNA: TGTGCCAGCAGCCCCCCCGCCGGAGATACGCAGTATTTT; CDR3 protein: CASSPPAGDTQYF
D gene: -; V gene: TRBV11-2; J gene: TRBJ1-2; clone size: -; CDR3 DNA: TGTGCCAGCAGCTTAGCGGATGGGCATGCCTATGGCTACACCTTC; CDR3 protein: CASSLADGHAYGYTF
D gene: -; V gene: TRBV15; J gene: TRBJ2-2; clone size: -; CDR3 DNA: TGTGCCACCAGCAGAGCCGGGGGTGGCACCGGGGAGCTGTTTTTT; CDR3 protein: CATSRAGGGTGELFF
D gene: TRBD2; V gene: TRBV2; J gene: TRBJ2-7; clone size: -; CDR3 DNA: TGTGCCAGCAGTGAACTAGCGGGGTCCTACGAGCAGTACTTC; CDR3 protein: CASSELAGSYEQYF